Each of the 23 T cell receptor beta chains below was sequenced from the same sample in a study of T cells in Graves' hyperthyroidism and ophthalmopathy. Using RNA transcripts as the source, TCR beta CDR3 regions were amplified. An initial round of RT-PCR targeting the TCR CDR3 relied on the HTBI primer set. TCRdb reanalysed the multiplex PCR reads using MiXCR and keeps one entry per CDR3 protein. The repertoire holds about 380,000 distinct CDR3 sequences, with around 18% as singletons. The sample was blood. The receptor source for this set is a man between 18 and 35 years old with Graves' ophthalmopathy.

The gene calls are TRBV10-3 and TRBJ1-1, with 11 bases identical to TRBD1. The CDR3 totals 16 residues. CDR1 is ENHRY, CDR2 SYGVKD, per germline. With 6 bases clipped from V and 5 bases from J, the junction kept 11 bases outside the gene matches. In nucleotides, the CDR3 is TGTGCCATCAGCCCGGGACAGGGGGAGGGGTTGACTGAAGCTTTCTTT. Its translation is CAISPGQGEGLTEAFF.

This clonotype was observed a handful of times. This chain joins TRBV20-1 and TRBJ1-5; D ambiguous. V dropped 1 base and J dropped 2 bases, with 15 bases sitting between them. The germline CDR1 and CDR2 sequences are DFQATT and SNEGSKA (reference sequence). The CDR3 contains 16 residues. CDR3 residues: CSARGRVGFGNQPQHF. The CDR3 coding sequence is TGCAGTGCTAGAGGGAGGGTAGGGTTTGGCAATCAGCCCCAGCATTTT.

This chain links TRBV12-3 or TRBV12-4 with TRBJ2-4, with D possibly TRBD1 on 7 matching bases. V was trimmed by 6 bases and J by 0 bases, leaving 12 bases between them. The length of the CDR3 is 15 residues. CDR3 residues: CASSPGGLAKNIQYF. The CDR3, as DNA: TGTGCCAGCAGCCCAGGGGGGTTAGCCAAAAACATTCAGTACTTC.

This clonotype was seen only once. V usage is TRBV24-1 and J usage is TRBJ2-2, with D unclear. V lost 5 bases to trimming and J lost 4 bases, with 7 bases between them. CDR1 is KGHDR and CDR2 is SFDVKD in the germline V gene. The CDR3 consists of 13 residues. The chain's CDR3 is CATSVVATGELFF. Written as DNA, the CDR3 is TGTGCCACCAGTGTAGTGGCCACCGGGGAGCTGTTTTTT.

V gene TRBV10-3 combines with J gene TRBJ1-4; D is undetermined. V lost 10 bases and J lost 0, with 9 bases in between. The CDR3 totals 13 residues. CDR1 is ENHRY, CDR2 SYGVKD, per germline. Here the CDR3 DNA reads TGTGCCACCAGGACTGCAACTAATGAAAAACTGTTTTTT. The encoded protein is CATRTATNEKLFF.

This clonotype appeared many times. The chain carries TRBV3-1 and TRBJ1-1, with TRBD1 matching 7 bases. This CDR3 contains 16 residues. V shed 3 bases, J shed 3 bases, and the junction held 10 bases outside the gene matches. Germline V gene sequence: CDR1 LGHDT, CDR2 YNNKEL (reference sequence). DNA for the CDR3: TGTGCCAGCAGCCAGGGACCTAAGGGGGCGGACACTGAAGCTTTCTTT. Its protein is CASSQGPKGADTEAFF.

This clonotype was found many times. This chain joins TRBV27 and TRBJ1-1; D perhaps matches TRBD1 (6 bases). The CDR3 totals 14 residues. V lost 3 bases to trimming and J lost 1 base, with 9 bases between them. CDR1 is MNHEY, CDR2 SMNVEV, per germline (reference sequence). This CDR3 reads CASSFDRWNTEAFF. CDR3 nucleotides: TGTGCCAGCAGTTTTGACAGGTGGAACACTGAAGCTTTCTTT.

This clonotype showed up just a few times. The CDR3 spells CASYPQLAGGGELFF. The CDR3 DNA sequence: TGTGCCAGCTACCCTCAACTAGCGGGGGGAGGGGAGCTGTTTTTT. The V gene is TRBV6-1, the J gene TRBJ2-2; 12 nucleotides match TRBD2. CDR1 is MNHNS and CDR2 is SASEGT in the germline V gene. Germline trimming cut 8 bases from V and 8 bases from J; bases unmatched to any gene: 9. The CDR3 totals 15 residues.

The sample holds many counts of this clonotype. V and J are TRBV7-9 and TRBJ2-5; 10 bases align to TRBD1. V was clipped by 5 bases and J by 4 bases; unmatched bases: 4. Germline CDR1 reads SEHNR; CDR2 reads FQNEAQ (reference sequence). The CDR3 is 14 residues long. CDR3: CASSGDRGRETQYF. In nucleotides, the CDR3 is TGTGCCAGCAGCGGGGACAGGGGAAGAGAGACCCAGTACTTC.

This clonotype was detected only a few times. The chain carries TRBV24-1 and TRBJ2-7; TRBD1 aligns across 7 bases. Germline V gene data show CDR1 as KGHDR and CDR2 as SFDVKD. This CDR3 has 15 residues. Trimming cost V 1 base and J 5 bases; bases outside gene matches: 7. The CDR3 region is CATSDFRQGVNEQYF. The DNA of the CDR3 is TGTGCCACCAGTGATTTTCGACAGGGAGTCAACGAGCAGTACTTC.

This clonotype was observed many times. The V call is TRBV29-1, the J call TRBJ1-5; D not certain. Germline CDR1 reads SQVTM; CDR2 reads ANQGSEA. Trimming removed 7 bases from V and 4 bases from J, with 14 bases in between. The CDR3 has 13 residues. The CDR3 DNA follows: TGCAGCGCCCAAAGGACGGAGAATCAGCCCCAGCATTTT. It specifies CSAQRTENQPQHF. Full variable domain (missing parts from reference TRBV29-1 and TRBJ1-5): SAVISQKPSRDICQRGTSLTIQCQVDSQVTMMFWYRQQPGQSLTLIATANQGSEATYESGFVIDKFPISRPNLTFSTLTVSNMSPEDSSIYLCSAQRTENQPQHFGDGTRLSIL.

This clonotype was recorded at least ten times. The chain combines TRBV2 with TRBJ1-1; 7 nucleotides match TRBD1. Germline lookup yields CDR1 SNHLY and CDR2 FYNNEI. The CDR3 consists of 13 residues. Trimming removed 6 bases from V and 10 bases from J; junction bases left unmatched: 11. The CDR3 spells CASRATGPPGAFF. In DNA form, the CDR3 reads TGTGCCAGCAGGGCGACAGGGCCTCCGGGAGCTTTCTTT.

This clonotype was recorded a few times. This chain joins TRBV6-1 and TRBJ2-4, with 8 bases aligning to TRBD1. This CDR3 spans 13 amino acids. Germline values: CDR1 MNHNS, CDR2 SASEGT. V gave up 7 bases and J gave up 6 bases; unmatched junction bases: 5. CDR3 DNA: TGTGCCAGCAAGCGCAGGGGGCGAAACATTCAGTACTTC. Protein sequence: CASKRRGRNIQYF.

Written as DNA, the CDR3 is TGCAGTGCTAGATCAGCGGGGGCCCCCCCCGGGGAGCTGTTTTTT. Its translation is CSARSAGAPPGELFF. The gene calls are TRBV20-1 and TRBJ2-2, with 8 bases matching TRBD2. This CDR3 region has 15 residues. The J segment lost 6 bases and the V segment lost 2 bases, leaving 8 bases of the junction unmatched. From germline, CDR1 is DFQATT and CDR2 SNEGSKA (reference sequence).

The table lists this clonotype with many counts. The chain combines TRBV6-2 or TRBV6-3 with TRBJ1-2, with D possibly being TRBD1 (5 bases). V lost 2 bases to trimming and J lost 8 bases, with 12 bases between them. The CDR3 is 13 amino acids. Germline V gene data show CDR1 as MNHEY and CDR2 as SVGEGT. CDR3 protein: CASSYSGRDGYTF. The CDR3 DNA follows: TGTGCCAGCAGTTACAGTGGCCGGGACGGCTACACCTTC.

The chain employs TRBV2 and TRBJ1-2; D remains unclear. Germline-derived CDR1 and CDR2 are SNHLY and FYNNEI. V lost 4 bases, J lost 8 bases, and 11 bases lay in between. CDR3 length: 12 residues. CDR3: CASSVPPGGYTF. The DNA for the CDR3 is TGTGCCAGCAGTGTTCCCCCGGGGGGCTACACCTTC.

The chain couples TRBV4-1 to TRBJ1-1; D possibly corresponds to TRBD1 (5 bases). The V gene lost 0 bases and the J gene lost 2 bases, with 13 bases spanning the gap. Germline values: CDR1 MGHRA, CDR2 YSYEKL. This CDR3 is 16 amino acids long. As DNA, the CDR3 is TGCGCCAGCAGCCAAGATGGGGGATTGGGTAACACTGAAGCTTTCTTT. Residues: CASSQDGGLGNTEAFF.

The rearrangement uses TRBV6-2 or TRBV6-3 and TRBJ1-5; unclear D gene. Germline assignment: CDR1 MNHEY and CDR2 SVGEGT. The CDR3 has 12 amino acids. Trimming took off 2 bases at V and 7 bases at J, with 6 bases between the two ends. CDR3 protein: CASSYILQPQHF. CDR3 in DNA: TGTGCCAGCAGTTACATTCTCCAGCCCCAGCATTTT.

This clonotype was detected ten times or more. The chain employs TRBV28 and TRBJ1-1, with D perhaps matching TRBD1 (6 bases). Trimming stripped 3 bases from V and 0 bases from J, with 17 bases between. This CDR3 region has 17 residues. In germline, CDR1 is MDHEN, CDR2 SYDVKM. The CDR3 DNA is TGTGCCAGCAGTTTCGGCTTGGGGGGCGCCCTGAACACTGAAGCTTTCTTT. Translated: CASSFGLGGALNTEAFF.

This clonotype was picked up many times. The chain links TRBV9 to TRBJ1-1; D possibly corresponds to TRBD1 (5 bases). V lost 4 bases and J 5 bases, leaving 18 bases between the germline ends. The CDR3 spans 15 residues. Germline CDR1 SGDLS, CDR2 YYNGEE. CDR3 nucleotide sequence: TGTGCCAGCAGCATCCGGGACGCCGGAGGTACTGAAGCTTTCTTT. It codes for CASSIRDAGGTEAFF.

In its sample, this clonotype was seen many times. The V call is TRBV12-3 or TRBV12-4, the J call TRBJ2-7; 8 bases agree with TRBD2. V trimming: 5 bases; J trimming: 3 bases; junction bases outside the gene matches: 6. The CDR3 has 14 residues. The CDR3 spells CASSPGLGNYEQYF. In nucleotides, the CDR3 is TGTGCCAGCAGTCCGGGACTAGGCAACTACGAGCAGTACTTC.

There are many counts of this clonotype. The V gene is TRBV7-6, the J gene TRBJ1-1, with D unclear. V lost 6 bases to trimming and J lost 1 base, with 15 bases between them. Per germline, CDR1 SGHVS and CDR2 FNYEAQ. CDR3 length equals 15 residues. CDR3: CASRPGEAENTEAFF. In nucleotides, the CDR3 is TGTGCCAGCAGACCCGGGGAGGCCGAGAACACTGAAGCTTTCTTT.

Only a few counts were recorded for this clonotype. The CDR3 DNA follows: TGTGCCAGTAGACGGGACACTGCTAACTATGGCTACACCTTC. Amino acids: CASRRDTANYGYTF. The rearrangement joins TRBV19 to TRBJ1-2; weak D call: TRBD1 (6 bases). The CDR3 sequence is 14 residues long. Germline V gene lookup returns CDR1 LNHDA and CDR2 SQIVND (reference sequence). Trimming took 6 bases from V and 0 from J, leaving 11 bases between them.